These 13 T cell receptor beta chains share one sample of origin, sequenced in a study of human thymus T cells. Resected material from corrective heart surgery provided the thymus tissue analysed. TCRdb's table, derived via immunoSEQ multiplex PCR, lists solely in-frame clones and lacks some. The sample has about 78,000 clones; just over 95% are singletons. Sequencing input: thymus tissue. The receptors here all came from a boy in the first two years of life with a congenital heart defect but otherwise immunologically healthy.

The chain couples TRBV7-9 to TRBJ2-5; D is unresolved. CDR1 and CDR2 (germline): SEHNR, FQNEAQ (reference sequence). This CDR3 contains 13 residues. V gave up 5 bases and J gave up 4 bases, with 11 bases separating them. CDR3 amino acids: CASSQSQTETQYF. CDR3 nucleotides: TGTGCCAGCAGCCAAAGTCAGACAGAGACCCAGTACTTC. Variable domain in full (rest from reference TRBV7-9 and TRBJ2-5): DTGVSQNPRHKITKRGQNVTFRCDPISEHNRLYWYRQTLGQGPEFLTYFQNEAQLEKSRLLSDRFSAERPKGSFSTLEIQRTEQGDSAMYLCASSQSQTETQYFGPGTRLLVL.

The genes are TRBV7-8 and TRBJ2-3; D call uncertain. Germline V gene sequence: CDR1 SGHVS, CDR2 FQNEAQ. Trimming stripped 5 bases from V and 5 bases from J, with 11 bases between. The CDR3 length is 13 residues. The CDR3 protein is CASSVNFLDTQYF. CDR3 bases: TGTGCCAGCAGCGTAAACTTCCTAGATACGCAGTATTTT.

V is TRBV7-3 and J is TRBJ2-5, with D perhaps assigned TRBD1 or TRBD2 (7 bases each). CDR1 is SGHTA, CDR2 FQGTGA, per germline. V was clipped by 5 bases and J by 5 bases, with 15 bases between them. This CDR3 contains 14 residues. The CDR3 DNA reads as TGTGCCAGCAGCCAGGGGGGGACTCTCGAGACCCAGTACTTC. Amino acid sequence: CASSQGGTLETQYF.

V is TRBV7-2 and J is TRBJ1-2, with D perhaps TRBD1 (5 bases). The germline gives CDR1 SGHTA, CDR2 FQGNSA. Trimming stripped 3 bases from V and 4 bases from J, with 9 bases between. The length of the CDR3 is 13 residues. CDR3 nucleotides: TGTGCCAGCAGCTTCACAGGTACCTATGGCTACACCTTC. Its translation: CASSFTGTYGYTF.

This clone has a single count. The chain is built from TRBV25-1 and TRBJ2-7, with 7 bases identical to TRBD2. This CDR3 contains 13 residues. Germline CDR1 reads MGHDK; CDR2 reads SYGVNS. Trimming removed 6 bases from V and 0 bases from J; junction bases left unmatched: 2. The CDR3 sequence: CASSRDYSYEQYF. Here the CDR3 DNA reads TGTGCCAGCAGCCGGGACTACTCCTACGAGCAGTACTTC.

This chain uses TRBV27 with TRBJ2-1, with TRBD2 matching over 8 bases. CDR1 and CDR2 (germline): MNHEY, SMNVEV (reference sequence). V lost 2 bases to trimming and J lost 6 bases; unmatched junction nucleotides: 9. The length of the CDR3 is 16 residues. The DNA for the CDR3 is TGTGCCAGCAGTTTACACCTCAGGCTAGCGGGCAATGAGCAGTTCTTC. This sequence encodes CASSLHLRLAGNEQFF.

The chain couples TRBV2 to TRBJ1-2; no clear D gene. The CDR3 contains 11 residues. The V gene lost 6 bases and the J gene lost 6 bases, with 8 bases spanning the gap. The germline CDR1 and CDR2 sequences are SNHLY and FYNNEI. In DNA form, the CDR3 reads TGTGCCAGCAGGGTTGGGGATGGCTACACCTTC. Translation: CASRVGDGYTF.

The rearrangement links TRBV9 to TRBJ2-7, with a possible D match to TRBD1 (5 bases). This CDR3 is built from 15 residues. Trimming left V 3 bases short and J 2 bases short, with 15 bases between. Germline V lookup: CDR1 SGDLS, CDR2 YYNGEE. Here the CDR3 reads CASSALTVPAYEQYF. CDR3 nucleotides: TGTGCCAGCAGCGCCCTGACAGTACCCGCCTACGAGCAGTACTTC.

The chain employs TRBV10-3 and TRBJ2-1; 7 bases agree with TRBD1. The CDR3 loop spans 11 amino acids. Germline loops: CDR1 ENHRY, CDR2 SYGVKD. V dropped 10 bases and J dropped 6; count of bases not matched to a gene: 3. This CDR3 reads CATRDSNEQFF. The CDR3 DNA reads TGTGCCACCCGGGACAGCAATGAGCAGTTCTTC.

The chain is built from TRBV7-2 and TRBJ2-4; D is undetermined. V was cut by 2 bases and J by 6 bases, with 14 bases left in between. CDR1 is SGHTA, CDR2 FQGNSA, per germline. The CDR3 contains 15 residues. In DNA, the CDR3 is TGTGCCAGCAGCTTAAGTAGGGATAGTATAAACATTCAGTACTTC. It codes for CASSLSRDSINIQYF.

The V and J genes are TRBV10-3 and TRBJ2-1; weak D call: TRBD2 (6 bases). V shed 4 bases and J shed 4 bases, with 8 bases lying between them. Germline V lookup: CDR1 ENHRY, CDR2 SYGVKD. The CDR3 sequence is 13 residues long. As DNA, the CDR3 is TGTGCCATCAGTGGAGGGAGGTACAATGAGCAGTTCTTC. Its translation is CAISGGRYNEQFF.

The rearrangement joins TRBV28 to TRBJ1-2; 8 bases align to TRBD1. With V trimmed by 7 bases and J by 4 bases, 2 bases remained unmatched. The CDR3 consists of 12 residues. CDR1 MDHEN and CDR2 SYDVKM come from the germline V gene. CDR3 region: CASTDRGYGYTF. The CDR3, as DNA: TGTGCCAGCACAGACAGGGGCTATGGCTACACCTTC.

The chain couples TRBV29-1 to TRBJ2-5; D unclear. The germline V gene encodes CDR1 SQVTM and CDR2 ANQGSEA. This CDR3 comprises 12 residues. V was pared by 0 bases and J by 4 bases, with 6 bases between. This CDR3 reads CSVEENGETQYF. In DNA, the CDR3 is TGCAGCGTTGAAGAAAACGGAGAGACCCAGTACTTC.